This TCR beta chain is drawn from a study of cytomegalovirus exposure and HLA in healthy donors (dated 2017 in TCRdb). Broadly, across the study: An earlier analysis of roughly 500 of the donors reported 276 Gb of sequence data and 117 million unique TCR beta sequences obtained from about 179 million T cells. Rather than using new phenotypic data, the later analysis identified candidate immune exposures from TCR beta sequences and from how often those sequences occurred across donors. In a later analysis, previously published TCR beta repertoires from hundreds of donors were re-analyzed and high-resolution HLA genotyping was added so that TCR occurrence patterns could be studied. The genetic ancestry cluster associated with self-reported Caucasian donors included roughly 84% of the roughly 400 genotyped donors. An early release covering roughly 580 HLA-typed donors comprised approximately 300 gigabases of sequencing data and around 80 million unique TCR sequences. Using immunosequencing, the study profiled T cell repertoires from 500 to 800 subjects and related those repertoires to cytomegalovirus serostatus. Along with the roughly 710-subject first cohort, a separate validation cohort of over a hundred different subjects was used. Because of strong linkage in the cohort, five DR-DQ haplotypes were treated as single units for association and clustering. The study aimed to test whether cataloging public T cell receptors could reveal signatures of past pathogen exposure. An earlier analysis of 587 of the donors used high-throughput TCR beta sequencing to judge whether each TCR beta V gene segment behaved as functional or pseudogenic. The number of donors typed differed by locus, with roughly 620-640 for A, B, C, DRB1 and DQB1, roughly 550 for DQA1, some 570 for DPA1, and around 460 for DPB1. Donor age, sex, ethnicity and CMV serostatus were compiled alongside the repertoire data. Across 300 to 500 genotyped donors of the cohort, an average of roughly 200,000 unique TCR beta nucleotide sequences per donor were sequenced, and about a sixth of those sequences were non-productive. Both class I and class II loci were covered by HLA typing, at four-digit resolution. All discovery cohort repertoires had been generated on a single sequencing platform. A later genetic analysis used genome-wide SNP genotypes for about 60% of the roughly 670 donors, treating that subset as a discovery cohort. To predict cytomegalovirus infection status, the study brought together high-throughput TCR immunosequencing, statistical association of individual TCRs with disease status, and machine learning.

The full study reports these points: Most TCR sequences were seen in very few donors, while some public TCRs were found in many individuals. A group of highly shared sequence variants was considered likely to be a technical artifact of the sequencing pipeline. A few of the identified cytomegalovirus-associated TCR beta chains were confirmed in vitro to be specific for cytomegalovirus antigens. Over 15 rarely observed V segments, including chromosome 9 orphons, were excluded from the earlier analysis of about 500 of the donors because counts were too low. Because HLA typing was missing for some donors at each locus, association tests included only the typed subset. A later genetic analysis reported fewer N-insertions in productive TCRs among donors in an Asian-associated ancestry cluster than the roughly 720-donor mean. In a later analysis, HLA-associated TCR beta chains were found to be more clonally expanded and to have lower generation probabilities than equally common non-associated chains. A further reported finding was that TCR beta sequences accurately predicted the HLA-A and HLA-B alleles for most subjects in the first cohort. Correlated functional status among segregating V segments might be attributable to linkage disequilibrium, but an unknown experimental factor could not be ruled out. In both the original and validation cohorts, the classifier was reported to diagnose cytomegalovirus status with high specificity and sensitivity. In a later analysis, TCR association rates were found to vary across HLA loci, with the most associated TCRs seen for DRB1 alleles and the fewest for HLA-C alleles. In a later analysis, most CMV-associated TCR beta chains were found to appear HLA-restricted, with HLA associations seemingly driven largely by CMV exposure. V-gene and J-gene trimming of TCR beta chains was associated with a missense DCLRE1C variant in a later genetic analysis, and the association was replicated in an independent cohort. When HLA alleles, especially DR and DQ, strongly co-occurred, attributing TCR associations to individual alleles was difficult. Presence/absence analyses assumed roughly uniform sequencing depth across donors, an assumption that may not hold. Only TCR beta chains were sequenced in this cohort, and the absence of alpha or paired-chain data limited detectable features. In the study, approximately 160 TCR beta chains were listed as associated with cytomegalovirus. In a later analysis, 15,000 to 20,000 TCR beta sequences were associated with specific HLA alleles at a false discovery rate of 0.05. For the cohort, immune exposure information was limited to CMV serostatus. An earlier analysis of approximately 540 of the donors showed that most TCR beta V segments appeared in productive rearrangements either about 87% or about 30% of the time, which broadly matched IMGT annotations. According to the authors, the approach could potentially be generalized to other disease states and immunological phenotypes. In a later analysis, several top co-occurrence clusters were reported to appear linked to parvovirus B19, influenza, CMV and Epstein-Barr virus. Some IMGT-functional V segments, including TRBV6-2 and TRBV6-3, could not be told apart with the 87-base-pair reads, so those segments were excluded.

Inclusive of the bounding cysteine and phenylalanine, the CDR3 is 14 residues long. The DNA shown is the 42-base CDR3, in frame from base 1. The V end loses 1 base and the J end loses 8 bases, and a stretch of 11 bases separates them. In the germline V gene, CDR1 corresponds to MGHRA and CDR2 to YSYEKL. Library preparation was by the immunoSEQ multiplex PCR assay. The multiplex PCR relied on a mix of 60 forward primers for TCR Vbeta segments and 13 reverse primers for TCR Jbeta segments. Amplification of the CDR3 region of rearranged TCR beta genes was performed with a multiplex PCR assay on genomic DNA. Amplified TCR beta libraries were sequenced as 87-base-pair reads on the Illumina HiSeq System. Per the original workflow: A later analysis counted about 76 million unique TCR beta chains across the 666 repertoires, and about 10 million of these chains were shared by at least two donors. Raw reads were error-corrected and collapsed into unique sequences with a nearest-neighbor algorithm that merged closely related sequences to remove PCR and sequencing errors. V, D and J gene segments were assigned by aligning CDR3 sequences to IMGT reference sequences. For a sequence to be retained, a match of at least six nucleotides to both a V gene segment and a J gene segment was required. Rearrangements were classified as productive when the CDR3 lacked stop codons and remained in frame with V and J, and all other rearrangements were classified as non-productive. CDR3 was defined by IMGT convention, running from the second conserved V-encoded cysteine to the conserved J-encoded phenylalanine. In an earlier analysis of 587 of the donors, sequences lacking an unambiguous match to a single V gene segment were excluded. An earlier analysis of several hundred of the donors called V segments functional above 56.7% productive rearrangements and segregating when the between-donor standard deviation exceeded 5%. A statistical classification framework was built to diagnose cytomegalovirus status from the catalog of TCR beta chain sequences. A later analysis assigned V and J genes by comparing TCR nucleotide sequences with IMGT/GENE-DB human TR gene sequences. A later analysis assigned CDR3 sequences and most-parsimonious VDJ recombination scenarios with the TCRdist pipeline. In a later analysis, each TCR beta chain was defined by its CDR3 amino acid sequence together with its V-gene family, and reads without a unique V-gene family were excluded. In a later analysis, nearly 600 highly shared, low-generation-probability nucleotide sequences were removed to address suspected cross-contamination and a sequencing artifact. In a later analysis, a clonal expansion index for each public chain was calculated from normalized within-repertoire ranks of inferred template counts. Generation probabilities in a later analysis came from a VDJ recombination model fitted to out-of-frame rearrangements, and those results were checked against IGoR. A later analysis scored TCR-TCR, TCR-HLA and TCR-CMV co-occurrence with hypergeometric tests, applying a repertoire-size bias correction to TCR pairs. A later analysis estimated false discovery rates by permuting HLA or CMV assignments 20 times. In a later analysis, co-occurring TCRs were grouped using DBSCAN, with TCRdist sequence similarity added in when clustering inside HLA-allele-positive subsets. Co-occurrence clustering excluded repertoires with fewer than 30,000 or more than 120,000 public chains, plus five with anomalous nucleotide sharing. The clones in this table, taken by TCRdb from immuneACCESS, are in-frame only. Not every clone is retained; where verified, under half of the shortfall comes from an unresolved V gene, and the cause of the rest is unknown. Clonal size and the V and J genes are those of that table, whereas D and trimming came from the DNA. This sample gives approximately 300,000 clones in total; 75% to 85% of them show up just once. Of the sample, 0.3% is held by the ten largest clones.

A word on this clone: It lacks a known antigen. The sample holds no much larger clone one base away, and base qualities are not on file.

The cohort comprised around 700 healthy bone marrow donors. Cohort members were all nominally healthy when sampled, although unrecorded immune exposures were likely present. The donor tested CMV seronegative, placing the donor among the 350 or so seronegative members of the cohort. Every donor gave a peripheral blood sample, and the peripheral blood mononuclear cells from that sample were used for TCR beta sequencing. Genomic DNA extraction from the blood cell samples was performed with the Qiagen DNeasy Blood Extraction Kit. Material for sequencing was PBMCs. The sequence joins TRBV4-1 to TRBJ2-2; the D gene lacks a confident call. The sequence was obtained from a girl aged 2-10 years in good health and CMV-seronegative. CDR3 loop: CASSQGSVWGELFF. The DNA is as follows: TGCGCCAGCAGCCAAGGATCGGTGTGGGGGGAGCTGTTTTTT.